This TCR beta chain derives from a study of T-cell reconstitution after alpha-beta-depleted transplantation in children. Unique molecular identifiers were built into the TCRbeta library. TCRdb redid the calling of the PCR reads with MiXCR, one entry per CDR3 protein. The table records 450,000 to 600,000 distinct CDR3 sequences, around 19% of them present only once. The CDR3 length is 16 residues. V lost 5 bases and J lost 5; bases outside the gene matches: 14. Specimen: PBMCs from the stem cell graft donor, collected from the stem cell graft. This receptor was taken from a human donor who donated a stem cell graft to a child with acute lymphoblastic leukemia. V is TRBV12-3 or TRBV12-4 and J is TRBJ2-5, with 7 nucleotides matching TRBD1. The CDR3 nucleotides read TGTGCCAGCAGTGAGAGGGGGCAGGCTAGAGGGGAGACCCAGTACTTC. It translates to CASSERGQARGETQYF.